What follows is one TCR beta chain and its context. Profiling relied on immunoSEQ multiplex PCR, and the TCRdb table lists in-frame clones only, not all of them. The sample comprises approximately 1.4 million clones, around 98% of which are singletons, and around 0.47% rests with the top ten. This record comes from a study of shared clonotypes between healthy human individuals. At the level of the study: A few men and a couple of women, aged 18 to 49, were donors. Each donor's CD4 naive and CD4 memory cells filled three plates apiece, CD8 naive two, and CD8 memory one.

Both subsets, CD45RA+ naive and CD45RA-negative memory, were split from the CD4+ cells. The receptor was derived from a man in his thirties or forties in good health. The sample taken for sequencing was naive CD4+ T cells sorted from blood. The sample's subset: CD45RA+ positively selected.

The CDR3 sequence: CASSLDRESEQYF. The CDR3 bases are TGTGCCAGCAGCTTAGACAGGGAATCGGAGCAGTACTTC. The chain couples TRBV11-2 to TRBJ2-7; TRBD1 is a possible D gene (5 bases). CDR3 length equals 13 residues. Deletions cut 0 bases from V and 7 bases from J, with 10 bases between. Germline CDR1 SGHAT, CDR2 FQNNGV. Drawing the rest from reference TRBV11-2 and TRBJ2-7, the complete variable domain is EAGVAQSPRYKIIEKRQSVAFWCNPISGHATLYWYQQILGQGPKLLIQFQNNGVVDDSQLPKDRFSAERLKGVDSTLKIQPAKLEDSAVYLCASSLDRESEQYFGPGTRLTVT.